The 10 T cell receptor beta chains below come from one sample, sequenced in a study of blood T cells in healthy people across ages. A sample-barcoded 5' primer and a J-beta primer mix were used in a second PCR of about 7 to 12 cycles. TCRdb re-analysed the 5' RACE reads in MiXCR, keeping a single row per CDR3 protein. The repertoire holds almost 800,000 distinct CDR3 sequences, with nearly 60% as singletons. Sequencing was carried out using blood. These receptors all stem from a man aged 25-45 years in good health.

The chain uses TRBV28 and TRBJ2-1; D may correspond to TRBD1 or TRBD2 (5 bases each). The CDR3 runs to 18 residues. V gave up 2 bases and J gave up 8 bases, with 25 bases separating them. CDR1 MDHEN and CDR2 SYDVKM come from the germline V gene. The CDR3 coding sequence is TGTGCCAGCAGTTTAATCACTAGGTTGGACGGGACCTATGATGAGCAGTTCTTC. Protein sequence: CASSLITRLDGTYDEQFF.

The V call is TRBV29-1, the J call TRBJ2-3, with 10 bases lining up with TRBD2. The CDR3 consists of 18 residues. Per germline, CDR1 SQVTM and CDR2 ANQGSEA. J lost 2 bases, V lost 7 bases, and 18 bases had no gene match. Here the CDR3 reads CSAGWDRGLAAITDTQYF. The DNA for the CDR3 is TGCAGCGCCGGTTGGGACAGAGGACTAGCGGCGATCACAGATACGCAGTATTTT.

This chain links TRBV28 with TRBJ1-6; a weak D match, TRBD1 (6 bases). Deletions cut 11 bases from V and 4 bases from J, with 18 bases between. There are 15 residues in the CDR3. Germline V CDR1 and CDR2: MDHEN, SYDVKM. CDR3 protein: CASRRPGQYNSPLHF. The CDR3 DNA follows: TGTGCCTCAAGAAGGCCGGGACAATATAATTCACCCCTCCACTTT.

In this sample, this clonotype turned up once. The rearrangement links TRBV2 to TRBJ2-1; D is ambiguous. V shed 3 bases and J shed 0 bases, with 12 bases lying between them. Germline CDR1 SNHLY, CDR2 FYNNEI. The CDR3 sequence is 16 residues long. CDR3 nucleotides: TGTGCCAGCAGTGATCTTCACCCTAGCTCCTACAATGAGCAGTTCTTC. Encoded protein: CASSDLHPSSYNEQFF. Filled out from reference TRBV2 and TRBJ2-1, the complete variable domain reads EPEVTQTPSHQVTQMGQEVILRCVPISNHLYFYWYRQILGQKVEFLVSFYNNEISEKSEIFDDQFSVERPDGSNFTLKIRSTKLEDSAMYFCASSDLHPSSYNEQFFGPGTRLTVL.

This chain uses TRBV9 with TRBJ2-1, with 9 bases aligning to TRBD2. CDR3 length: 16 residues. Losses at the gene ends were 0 bases for V and 4 bases for J; bases not matched to a gene: 5. CDR1 is SGDLS, CDR2 YYNGEE, per germline. CDR3 sequence (DNA): TGTGCCAGCAGCGTAGCTCTAGCGGGGCTTTACAATGAGCAGTTCTTC. Translated, it gives CASSVALAGLYNEQFF.

The gene calls are TRBV6-1 and TRBJ2-1; TRBD2 matches at 8 bases. CDR3 length: 14 residues. The V and J ends lost 6 bases and 3 bases, in that order; junction bases with no gene match: 4. The germline V gene has CDR1 MNHNS and CDR2 SASEGT. The CDR3 loop reads CASRISGNYNEQFF. Here the CDR3 DNA reads TGTGCCAGCAGAATTAGCGGGAACTACAATGAGCAGTTCTTC.

This chain links TRBV2 with TRBJ1-1; unclear D gene. There are 13 residues in the CDR3. V was clipped by 7 bases and J by 2 bases, with 11 bases between them. The germline gives CDR1 SNHLY, CDR2 FYNNEI. Here the CDR3 DNA reads TGTGCCAGCATGTCAGATACTAACACTGAAGCTTTCTTT. Encoded protein: CASMSDTNTEAFF. Full variable domain (remainder filled in from reference TRBV2 and TRBJ1-1): EPEVTQTPSHQVTQMGQEVILRCVPISNHLYFYWYRQILGQKVEFLVSFYNNEISEKSEIFDDQFSVERPDGSNFTLKIRSTKLEDSAMYFCASMSDTNTEAFFGQGTRLTVV.

This CDR3 is CASSPDGRSDPNSPLHF. CDR3 DNA: TGTGCCAGCAGCCCCGACGGGCGTTCCGACCCAAATTCACCCCTCCACTTT. This chain uses TRBV7-2 with TRBJ1-6; D is ambiguous. CDR1 is SGHTA, CDR2 FQGNSA, per germline. The CDR3 covers 17 residues. Trimming left V 5 bases short and J 7 bases short, with 21 bases between.

This chain joins TRBV20-1 and TRBJ1-2; 10 nucleotides match TRBD1. Germline V lookup: CDR1 DFQATT, CDR2 SNEGSKA (reference sequence). CDR3 length: 12 amino acids. J was trimmed by 6 bases and V by 5 bases; bases with no gene match: 3. CDR3 amino acids: CSAGQGVDGYTF. CDR3 in DNA: TGCAGTGCTGGACAGGGGGTCGATGGCTACACCTTC.

V is TRBV28 and J is TRBJ1-5, with D possibly TRBD1 on 6 matching bases. The CDR3 runs 13 residues. In germline, CDR1 is MDHEN, CDR2 SYDVKM. The CDR3 DNA follows: TGTGCTTCCCAAACAGGGCCGAGTCAGCCCCAGCATTTT. Amino acids: CASQTGPSQPQHF.